This note documents a single T cell receptor beta chain sequence. Antigen: not known. The assay was immunoSEQ multiplex PCR, and TCRdb's table has in-frame clones only and misses some. The sample has tens of thousands of clones; around 89% are singletons. This sample stems from a study of PD-1 blockade in classical Hodgkin lymphoma. Sample time point: newly diagnosed, previously untreated cHL patient sample. Researchers used magnetic negative selection to pull out pure CD4+ T cells from thawed PBMCs. Study results and caveats: With respect to the repertoire differences, their causes, possibly disease activity or prior therapy, remain undefined. Newly diagnosed patients were reported to exhibit reduced baseline TCR diversity relative to healthy donors.

The sample taken for sequencing was CD4+ T cells from blood. This sequence was found in a human donor with classical Hodgkin lymphoma.

The chain's CDR3 is CASRTGNNQPQHF. Here the CDR3 DNA reads TGTGCCAGCAGGACAGGGAACAATCAGCCCCAGCATTTT. The chain links TRBV6-5 to TRBJ1-5; 7 bases agree with TRBD1. The CDR3 length is 13 residues. With V trimmed by 6 bases and J by 3 bases, 2 bases remained unmatched. Germline loops: CDR1 MNHEY, CDR2 SVGAGI.